This T cell receptor beta chain was captured by sequencing in a study of regulatory T cells in long-lasting Graves disease. Overall study results and limits: Only a small sample size was used, which may have cut accuracy. New patients shared fewer public clonotypes (around 970) than persistent patients did (approximately 3,000).

On this clonotype: Antigen specificity is unknown.

Indicated time point: newly diagnosed GD, antithyroid drugs for less than 3 months. Isolated PBMC RNA provided the starting material for the TCR library. American Thyroid Association guidelines served as the basis for diagnosing Graves' disease. EDTA tubes received roughly 8.6 milliliters of drawn peripheral blood. Sequencing libraries for TCR beta were prepared with iRepertoire HTBI primers and Arm-PCR of CDR3 regions. TCRdb re-called the multiplex PCR reads with MiXCR, one entry per CDR3 protein. The sample has 300,000 to 400,000 distinct CDR3 sequences; approximately 20% are singletons. This CDR3 has 13 residues. The germline gives CDR1 KGHDR, CDR2 SFDVKD. With 4 bases clipped from V and 3 bases from J, the junction kept 2 bases outside the gene matches.

The material was peripheral blood mononuclear cells (PBMCs), obtained at new diagnosis, from a patient treated with antithyroid drugs. The chain employs TRBV24-1 and TRBJ2-7; 7 bases line up with TRBD2. This clonotype was sampled from a female donor with Graves disease. CDR3 nucleotides: TGTGCCACCAGTGACCAGCGGGGCTACGAGCAGTACTTC. Encoded protein: CATSDQRGYEQYF.